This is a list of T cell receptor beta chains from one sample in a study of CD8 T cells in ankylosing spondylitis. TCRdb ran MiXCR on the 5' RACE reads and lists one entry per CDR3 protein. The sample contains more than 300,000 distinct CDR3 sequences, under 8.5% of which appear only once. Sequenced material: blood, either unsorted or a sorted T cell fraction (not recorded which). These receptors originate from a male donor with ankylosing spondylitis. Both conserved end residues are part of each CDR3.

CASSLSLGDTEAFF,TRBV7-9,TRBJ1-1
CASSRLGSYNEQFF,TRBV12-3/TRBV12-4,TRBJ2-1
CASSDSTGHRVYSNQPQHF,TRBV6-4,TRBJ1-5
CATSDLHRGRGGGETQYF,TRBV24-1,TRBJ2-5
CASSLGGRGLSYNEQFF,TRBV5-1,TRBJ2-1
CASSFADMNTEAFF,TRBV6-2/TRBV6-3,TRBJ1-1
CASSKVGTGLSGANVLTF,TRBV21-1,TRBJ2-6
CATSDLVADTQYF,TRBV24-1,TRBJ2-3
CASSLEAGSGNTIYF,TRBV5-1,TRBJ1-3
CASSLSLYSHSNQPQHF,TRBV28,TRBJ1-5
CSASRGGVSGNTIYF,TRBV20-1,TRBJ1-3
CASSLGDVDTQYF,TRBV5-1,TRBJ2-3
CSVDGQGAEQYF,TRBV29-1,TRBJ2-7
CASSVAGGELFF,TRBV9,TRBJ2-2
CASISSGRSGEQFF,TRBV10-2,TRBJ2-1
CASRETTTYEQYF,TRBV6-2/TRBV6-3,TRBJ2-7
CASSLNARGDEQYF,TRBV5-1,TRBJ2-7
CASSQIWSGANTGELFF,TRBV4-2,TRBJ2-2
CASIESYSNQPQHF,TRBV6-1,TRBJ1-5
CASSLFPTSFQYF,TRBV7-2,TRBJ2-4
CASSLEAGTEQYF,TRBV5-1,TRBJ2-7
CASSAPGQTRPGANVLTF,TRBV5-5,TRBJ2-6
CSVGFLGAGTGQQYF,TRBV29-1,TRBJ2-7
CASSLNAAGTSGEQYF,TRBV7-3,TRBJ2-7
CASSLGPAGFTYEQYF,TRBV5-1,TRBJ2-7
CATSRPWTGGDTQYF,TRBV15,TRBJ2-3
CAWSLSGTGGFSYTF,TRBV30,TRBJ1-2
CASSYSSGGETQYF,TRBV6-5,TRBJ2-5
CASSQTRGAGVTQYF,TRBV11-2,TRBJ2-5
CASSDIGGSFTGELFF,TRBV2,TRBJ2-2
CASRGQTQGEQYF,TRBV5-1,TRBJ2-7
CASSQVGVGTTGQYF,TRBV4-2,TRBJ2-7
CASSVTGTWDEQYF,TRBV27,TRBJ2-7
CASASGSSYNEQFF,TRBV5-1,TRBJ2-1
CASGLGLAEINEQFF,TRBV12-5,TRBJ2-1
CSVEDGIGREETQYF,TRBV29-1,TRBJ2-5
CASSFNSPAGNTIYF,TRBV28,TRBJ1-3
CASSSLAGGSGELFF,TRBV5-1,TRBJ2-2